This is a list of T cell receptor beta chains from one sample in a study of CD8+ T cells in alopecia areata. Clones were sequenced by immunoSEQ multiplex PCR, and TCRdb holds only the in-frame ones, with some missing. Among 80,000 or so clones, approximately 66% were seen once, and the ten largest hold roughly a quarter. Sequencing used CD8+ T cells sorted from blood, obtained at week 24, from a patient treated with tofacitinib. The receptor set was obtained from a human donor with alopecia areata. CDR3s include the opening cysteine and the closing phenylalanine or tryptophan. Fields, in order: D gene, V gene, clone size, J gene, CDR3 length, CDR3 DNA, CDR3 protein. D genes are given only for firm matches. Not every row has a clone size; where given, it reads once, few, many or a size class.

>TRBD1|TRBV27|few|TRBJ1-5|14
TGTGCCAGCAGCCCCGGACAGGGTGGCCAGCCCCAGCATTTT
CASSPGQGGQPQHF
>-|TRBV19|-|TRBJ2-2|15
TGTGCCAGTAGTATAGGAGCGGCCAACACCGGGGAGCTGTTTTTT
CASSIGAANTGELFF
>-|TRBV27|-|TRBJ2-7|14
TGTGCCAGCAGTTCTTACGGGGGAGGCTACGAGCAGTACTTC
CASSSYGGGYEQYF
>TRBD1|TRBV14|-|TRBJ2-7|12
TGTGCCCGAGGACAGGGAAACTACGAGCAGTACTTC
CARGQGNYEQYF
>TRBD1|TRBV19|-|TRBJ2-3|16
TGTGCCAGTAGTATTGGCTGGGGACAGGGGGCAGATACGCAGTATTTT
CASSIGWGQGADTQYF
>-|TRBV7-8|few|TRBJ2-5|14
TGTGCCAGCAGCTCGGCAGGGTTCCAAGAGACCCAGTACTTC
CASSSAGFQETQYF
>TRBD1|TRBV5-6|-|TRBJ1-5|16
TGTGCCAGCAGCTCTGGACAGGGGGTTAGCAATCAGCCCCAGCATTTT
CASSSGQGVSNQPQHF
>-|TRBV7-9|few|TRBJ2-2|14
TGTGCCAGCAGCTCCTACAAGAACACCGGGGAGCTGTTTTTT
CASSSYKNTGELFF
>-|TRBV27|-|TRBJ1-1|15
TGTGCCAGCAGTTTAGGACACTTCAGGTGGACTGAAGCTTTCTTT
CASSLGHFRWTEAFF
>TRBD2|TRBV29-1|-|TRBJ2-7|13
TGCAGCGTAGGGGGACTAGCGGTCCACGAGCAGTACTTC
CSVGGLAVHEQYF
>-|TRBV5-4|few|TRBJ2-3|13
TGTGCCAGCAGCTCGTCTAGCAGCGGTACGCAGTATTTT
CASSSSSSGTQYF
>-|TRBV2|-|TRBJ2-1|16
TGTGCCAGCAGTCCCGGGACCACCAGCTCCTACAATGAGCAGTTCTTC
CASSPGTTSSYNEQFF
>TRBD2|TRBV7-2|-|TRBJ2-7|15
TGTGCCAGCAGCGACTGGACTAGCGGTTACTACGAGCAGTACTTC
CASSDWTSGYYEQYF
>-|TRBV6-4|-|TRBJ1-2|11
TGTGCCAGCAGGGACACCTATGGCTACACCTTC
CASRDTYGYTF
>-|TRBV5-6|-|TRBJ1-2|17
TGTGCCAGCAGCTTGGTTCAGGGATCACCCCCCTCTGATGGCTACACCTTC
CASSLVQGSPPSDGYTF
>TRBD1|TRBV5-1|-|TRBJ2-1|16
TGCGCCAGCAGCCCGAGGGACAGGGGGCTCTGGAATGAGCAGTTCTTC
CASSPRDRGLWNEQFF
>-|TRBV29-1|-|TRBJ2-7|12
TGCAGCGTCTCTATCCGAGGCGACGAGCAGTACTTC
CSVSIRGDEQYF
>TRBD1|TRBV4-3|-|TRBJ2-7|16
TGCGCCAGCAGCCAAGGTTCGGACAGGGGGCTATACGAGCAGTACTTC
CASSQGSDRGLYEQYF
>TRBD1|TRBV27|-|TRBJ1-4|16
TGTGCCAGCAGTTACCGGACAGGGGCGGTGGGAGAAAAACTGTTTTTT
CASSYRTGAVGEKLFF
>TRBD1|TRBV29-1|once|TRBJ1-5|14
TGCAGCGTTGAGCTTAGACAGGGAGAGGGACCCCAGCATTTT
CSVELRQGEGPQHF
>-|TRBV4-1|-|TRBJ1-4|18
TGCGCCAGCAGCCTCCTTCAAGGGATAGAAGGGGAGAATGAAAAACTGTTTTTT
CASSLLQGIEGENEKLFF
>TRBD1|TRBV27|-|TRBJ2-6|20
TGTGCCAGCAGTTCGTTCGCGGCGCGACAGGGGAATTCTGGGGCCAACGTCCTGACTTTC
CASSSFAARQGNSGANVLTF
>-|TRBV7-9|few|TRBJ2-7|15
TGTGCCAGCAGCTTAGTGGCAGGGAGTACCTACGAGCAGTACTTC
CASSLVAGSTYEQYF
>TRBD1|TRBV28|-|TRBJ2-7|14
TGTGCCAGCAGTTTTTGGGGACAGTCCTACGAGCAGTACTTC
CASSFWGQSYEQYF
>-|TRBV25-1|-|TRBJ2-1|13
TGTGCCAGCAGTGAGGGACGTCGGAATGAGCAGTTCTTC
CASSEGRRNEQFF
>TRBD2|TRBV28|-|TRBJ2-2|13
TGTGCCAGCTTCACTAGCGCCACCGGGGAGCTGTTTTTT
CASFTSATGELFF
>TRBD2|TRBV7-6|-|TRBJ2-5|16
TGTGCCAGCAGCTCGGGACTAGCGGGGGCCAAAGAGACCCAGTACTTC
CASSSGLAGAKETQYF
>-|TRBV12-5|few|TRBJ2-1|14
TGTGCTAGTGGTTTGGAGGGCGTTAACAATGAGCAGTTCTTC
CASGLEGVNNEQFF
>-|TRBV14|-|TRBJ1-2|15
TGTGCCAGCAGCGAAGCAGGGTTTGATAACTATGGCTACACCTTC
CASSEAGFDNYGYTF
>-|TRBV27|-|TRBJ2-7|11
TGTGCCAGCAGGTTAGGCTACGAGCAGTACTTC
CASRLGYEQYF
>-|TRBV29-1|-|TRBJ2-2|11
TGCAGCGTTGTAGCCGGGAGGGAGCTGTTTTTT
CSVVAGRELFF
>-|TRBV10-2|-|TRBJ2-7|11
TGCGCCAGTGGAGGGGGACTCGAGCAGTACTTC
CASGGGLEQYF
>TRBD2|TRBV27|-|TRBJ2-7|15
TGTGCCAGCAGAGGTAGCGGGAGGCTCCCCTACGAGCAGTACTTC
CASRGSGRLPYEQYF
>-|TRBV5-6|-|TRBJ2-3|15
TGTGCCAGCAGCTTGATAAGCGGAGGGGCACATACGCAGTATTTT
CASSLISGGAHTQYF
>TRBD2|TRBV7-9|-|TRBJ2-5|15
TGTGCCAGCTCGGCCAGCGGGAGTGCTTGGGAGACCCAGTACTTC
CASSASGSAWETQYF
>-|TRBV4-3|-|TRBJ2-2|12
TGCGCCAGCAGCCAATCGACCGGGGAGCTGTTTTTT
CASSQSTGELFF
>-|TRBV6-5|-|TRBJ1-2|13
TGTGCCAGCAGGCCCGAGCAGGGCTATGGCTACACCTTC
CASRPEQGYGYTF
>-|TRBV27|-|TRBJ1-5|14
TGTGCCAGCAGTGGGGCAGGGTTGGGTCAGCCCCAGCATTTT
CASSGAGLGQPQHF
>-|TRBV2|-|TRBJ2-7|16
TGTGCCAGCATTAACCCCCTCCGGGATTTCTCCTACGAGCAGTACTTC
CASINPLRDFSYEQYF
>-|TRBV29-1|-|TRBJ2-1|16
TGCAGCGTTGAAGGGATGATCGCAGGCTCCTACAATGAGCAGTTCTTC
CSVEGMIAGSYNEQFF
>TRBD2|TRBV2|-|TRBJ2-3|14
TGTGCCAGCAGGGGACTAGCGGGAGCAGATACGCAGTATTTT
CASRGLAGADTQYF
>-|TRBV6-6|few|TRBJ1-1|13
TGTGCCAGCAGTTACTCGGTAGGAGGGAAAACTTTCTTT
CASSYSVGGKTFF
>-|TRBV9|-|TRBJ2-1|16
TGTGCCAGCAGCGTAAGTCGGTTGAGGGAGTACAATGAGCAGTTCTTC
CASSVSRLREYNEQFF
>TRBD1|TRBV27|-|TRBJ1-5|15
TGTGCCAGCAGCGGACAGGACTATAGCAATCAGCCCCAGCATTTT
CASSGQDYSNQPQHF
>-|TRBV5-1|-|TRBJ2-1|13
TGCGCCAGCAGCTTGGGGACGAGCAATGAGCAGTTCTTC
CASSLGTSNEQFF
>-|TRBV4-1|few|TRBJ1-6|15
TGCGCCAGCAGCCAACAGGGTCCCGATAATTCACCCCTCCACTTT
CASSQQGPDNSPLHF
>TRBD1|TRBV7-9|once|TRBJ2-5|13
TGTGCCAGTAAGACAGGGGGCAGTGAGACCCAGTACTTC
CASKTGGSETQYF
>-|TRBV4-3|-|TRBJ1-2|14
TGCGCCAGCAGCCAAGACCGGACGGACAATGGCTACACCTTC
CASSQDRTDNGYTF
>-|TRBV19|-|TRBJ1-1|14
TGTGCCAGTAGTATGGGGGGTTTGAACACTGAAGCTTTCTTT
CASSMGGLNTEAFF